Included here is one TCR beta chain sequence, with context. This clonotype showed up just a few times. What antigen it recognizes has not been identified. Within one base of it there is no much larger clone, and no base qualities were kept. Taken with the paper, the label for time point translates to: persistent/refractory GD, antithyroid drugs over 5 years with positive TRAb. For both TCR sequencing and RNA sequencing, RNA was extracted from PBMCs in TRIzol. The diagnosis of Graves' disease was made according to American Thyroid Association guidelines. Recruitment of patients was carried out at an endocrinology department in Xi'an, China. Each patient gave about 9.1 milliliters of peripheral blood, collected in an EDTA anticoagulant tube. Ficoll Paque Plus density gradient separation was used to isolate PBMCs, and no further T cell sorting was done. RNA quality was checked with an Agilent 2100 Bioanalyzer and agarose gel, and concentration with a NanoDrop 2000.

The source of the sample is a study of regulatory T cells in long-lasting Graves disease (dated by TCRdb to the early 2020s). Notes on the research overall: Persistent Graves' disease meant more than 5 years of antithyroid drug treatment with TSH receptor autoantibodies that stayed positive. A total of roughly 35 samples underwent TCR sequencing, from around 13 patients with persistent Graves' disease and 20 or so patients with newly diagnosed Graves' disease. On average, persistent Graves' disease patients in the clinical cohort had been on antithyroid drugs for around ten years. The study took place in China and was registered as a clinical trial. This study used TCR sequencing and RNA sequencing of peripheral blood to compare persistent Graves' disease patients against newly diagnosed Graves' disease patients.

The study at large found these results: The authors acknowledged the small sample size as a limitation that may reduce accuracy. Sequencing and analysis were restricted to the TCR beta chain. A larger number of public clonotypes was shared among persistent patients (around 3,000) than among newly diagnosed patients (over 850). TRBV28, TRBJ1-2 and TRBJ2-5 were preferentially used in persistent disease, while TRBV20-1 and TRBJ2-1 were favored in newly diagnosed disease. Compared with newly diagnosed patients, persistent Graves' disease patients had lower TCR Shannon entropy and fewer highly expanded clones, which suggests clonal expansion. The study examined only peripheral blood because the primary lesion, thyroid tissue, could not be accessed.

Including cysteine and phenylalanine, the CDR3 has 14 amino acids. Only CDR3 DNA remains: 42 bases, in frame from the first base. In the germline V gene, CDR1 corresponds to MNHNS and CDR2 to SASEGT. The germline V end is reduced by 7 bases and the J end by 7 bases; junction bases left unmatched: 12. The library was built by means of multiplex PCR. The instrument given in TCRdb is Illumina HiSeq 4000. iRepertoire HTBI primers and Arm-PCR amplification of CDR3 regions were used to construct TCR beta libraries. Gel purification was performed on PCR products prior to sequencing. The source study handled its data this way. Gene usage analysis of CDR3 amino acid clonotypes relied on the roughly 60 TRBV and 14 TRBJ segments identified across samples. COPE and FqMerger were used to merge the filtered high-quality paired reads into contigs. BLAST was used to align contigs to the IMGT TRBV, TRBD and TRBJ reference genes, and CDR3 was defined following IMGT. Clonotypes above 0.1% frequency were classified as highly expanded clones. Shannon entropy was used to measure repertoire diversity, and the Gini coefficient was used to measure V-J evenness. Clonotypes shared by more than one individual were considered public. The public sequencing data were trimmed at Q25 with fastp and processed into clonotypes with MiXCR by TCRdb, which kept only in-frame beta chains. Here each entry gathers all rows of one CDR3 protein and keeps the most common genes and DNA. TCRdb assigned the V and J calls; the authors' analysis was not used. This sample gives over 250,000 distinct CDR3 sequences in total; 20% to 25% of them show up just once. Of the sample, around 50% is held by the ten largest clones.

The V gene is TRBV6-1 and the J gene is TRBJ2-7; 8 central bases correspond to TRBD1. Sequences were derived from peripheral blood mononuclear cells (PBMCs), sampled when the disease was refractory, from a patient treated with antithyroid drugs. This clonotype was sampled from a female donor with Graves disease. The sequence in DNA is TGTGCCAGCACCCTTGGACAGGGACAAGGAGAGCAGTACTTC. This gives the protein CASTLGQGQGEQYF.